This passage covers 25 T cell receptor beta chains from one sample sequenced in a study of blood T cell repertoires in COVID-19. TCRdb's table, derived via immunoSEQ multiplex PCR, lists solely in-frame clones and lacks some. The sample shows over 150,000 clones, about 83% of them seen only once. Sequencing input: peripheral blood. Receptor source: a woman older than 75 with COVID-19, enrolled during active disease.

The chain links TRBV27 to TRBJ2-5; possibly TRBD1 for D (5 bases). Deletions cut 0 bases from V and 6 bases from J, with 20 bases between. CDR1 and CDR2 (germline): MNHEY, SMNVEV (reference sequence). The CDR3 consists of 17 residues. CDR3 nucleotides: TGTGCCAGCAGTTTATCTTGGGGCGGCCCAGGCCCTCAGACCCAGTACTTC. Protein sequence: CASSLSWGGPGPQTQYF.

V gene TRBV19 combines with J gene TRBJ2-3; 7 nucleotides align to TRBD2. Trimming removed 6 bases from V and 2 bases from J; junction bases left unmatched: 2. The CDR3 totals 13 residues. CDR1 and CDR2 (germline): LNHDA, SQIVND (reference sequence). CDR3 in DNA: TGTGCCAGTAGCGGGAGGAACACAGATACGCAGTATTTT. Protein product: CASSGRNTDTQYF. The full variable domain, its missing parts supplied by reference TRBV19 and TRBJ2-3, is DGGITQSPKYLFRKEGQNVTLSCEQNLNHDAMYWYRQDPGQGLRLIYYSQIVNDFQKGDIAEGYSVSREKKESFPLTVTSAQKNPTAFYLCASSGRNTDTQYFGPGTRLTVL.

The chain couples TRBV25-1 to TRBJ2-1, with 7 bases aligning to TRBD1. The V gene end was trimmed by 6 bases and the J gene end by 3 bases; junction bases not matched to a gene: 5. The CDR3 spans 14 residues. Per the germline V gene, CDR1 is MGHDK and CDR2 is SYGVNS. CDR3 nucleotides: TGTGCCAGCAGCGCCCGGGACAGCTACAATGAGCAGTTCTTC. Translation: CASSARDSYNEQFF.

In this sample, this clone turned up once. The rearrangement uses TRBV28 and TRBJ2-3; D is unresolved. Germline lookup yields CDR1 MDHEN and CDR2 SYDVKM. This CDR3 contains 15 residues. Deletions cut 5 bases from V and 6 bases from J, with 18 bases between. CDR3 bases: TGTGCCAGCAGTACCCCCAAGGTCCTAGGCGATACGCAGTATTTT. Translation gives CASSTPKVLGDTQYF.

V gene TRBV9 combines with J gene TRBJ1-2; the match to TRBD1 covers 9 bases. After removal of 3 bases from V and 2 bases from J, the junction contained 11 bases not matched to a gene. Germline V gene lookup returns CDR1 SGDLS and CDR2 YYNGEE. The CDR3 is 17 residues long. CDR3 bases: TGTGCCAGCAGCGCGAACAGGGGGCGTACCTCAAACTATGGCTACACCTTC. This gives the protein CASSANRGRTSNYGYTF.

This chain links TRBV6-5 with TRBJ2-1, with 10 bases identical to TRBD1. V shed 6 bases, J shed 7 bases, and the junction held 6 bases outside the gene matches. Germline CDR1 reads MNHEY; CDR2 reads SVGAGI. There are 14 residues in the CDR3. The CDR3 here is CASRRTGGENEQFF. The DNA for the CDR3 is TGTGCCAGCAGAAGGACAGGGGGGGAAAATGAGCAGTTCTTC.

This clone has just a few counts. The chain recombines TRBV4-1 with TRBJ2-7; 10 bases fit TRBD1. Germline V lookup: CDR1 MGHRA, CDR2 YSYEKL. This CDR3 is built from 15 residues. V lost 3 bases and J lost 4; bases outside the gene matches: 6. The CDR3 bases are TGCGCCAGCAGCCACCCGGGACAGGGGTTGTACGAGCAGTACTTC. It specifies CASSHPGQGLYEQYF.

The chain couples TRBV7-3 to TRBJ2-3; 9 nucleotides line up with TRBD2. The CDR3 has 15 amino acids. Germline V lookup: CDR1 SGHTA, CDR2 FQGTGA. J was trimmed by 2 bases and V by 3 bases; bases with no gene match: 3. The CDR3 region has the DNA TGTGCCAGCAGCTTGCTAGCGGGGTTCACAGATACGCAGTATTTT. Translating it yields CASSLLAGFTDTQYF. The complete variable domain, with remaining parts taken from reference TRBV7-3 and TRBJ2-3, reads GAGVSQTPSNKVTEKGKYVELRCDPISGHTALYWYRQSLGQGPEFLIYFQGTGAADDSGLPNDRFFAVRPEGSVSTLKIQRTERGDSAVYLCASSLLAGFTDTQYFGPGTRLTVL.

This clone was detected once. The chain employs TRBV5-4 and TRBJ2-2; 11 nucleotides align to TRBD1. CDR1 and CDR2 from the germline V gene are SGHNT and YYREEE (reference sequence). The length of the CDR3 is 16 residues. Germline trimming cut 3 bases from V and 0 bases from J; bases unmatched to any gene: 1. In DNA form, the CDR3 reads TGTGCCAGCAGCTGGGGACAGGGGGCGAACACCGGGGAGCTGTTTTTT. Amino acid sequence: CASSWGQGANTGELFF.

The CDR3 protein is CASSQNIILQPQHF. In DNA form, the CDR3 reads TGTGCCAGCTCACAAAACATCATCCTCCAGCCCCAGCATTTT. J is TRBJ1-5 and V is TRBV18; D remains unclear. Trimming removed 4 bases at V and 7 bases at J, with 14 bases between. CDR3 size: 14 residues. The germline CDR1 and CDR2 sequences are KGHSH and LQKENI.

This chain links TRBV5-4 with TRBJ2-3; TRBD2 agrees at 13 bases. This CDR3 has 16 amino acids. Germline-derived CDR1 and CDR2 are SGHNT and YYREEE (reference sequence). With V trimmed by 3 bases and J by 6 bases, 7 bases remained unmatched. The CDR3 bases are TGTGCCAGCAGCTCTGGACTAGCGGGAGCCCCGGATACGCAGTATTTT. As protein: CASSSGLAGAPDTQYF.

This chain uses TRBV7-6 with TRBJ1-5, with 8 bases aligning to TRBD1. Per the germline V gene, CDR1 is SGHVS and CDR2 is FNYEAQ. CDR3 length: 15 residues. Trimming took 2 bases from V and 3 from J; bases not matched to a gene: 3. This CDR3 reads CASSLTGGNNQPQHF. The CDR3 coding sequence is TGTGCCAGCAGCTTAACAGGGGGAAACAATCAGCCCCAGCATTTT.

J is TRBJ2-5 and V is TRBV6-5; TRBD2 aligns across 8 bases. V lost 0 bases, J lost 10 bases, and 7 bases stayed unmatched. CDR3 length: 14 amino acids. The germline V gene has CDR1 MNHEY and CDR2 SVGAGI. CDR3 sequence (DNA): TGTGCCAGCAGTTACTCCCCCGGGGGGGGCATCCAGTACTTC. It encodes CASSYSPGGGIQYF.

The chain couples TRBV27 to TRBJ1-6; TRBD1 agrees at 9 bases. Germline trimming cut 5 bases from V and 10 bases from J; bases unmatched to any gene: 9. From germline, CDR1 is MNHEY and CDR2 SMNVEV (reference sequence). CDR3 length: 15 residues. The CDR3 DNA follows: TGTGCCAGCAGTCAGTGGACAGGGGTATGGTCACCCCTCCACTTT. It is translated as CASSQWTGVWSPLHF.

This chain links TRBV28 with TRBJ1-6; no clear D. The CDR3 has 15 residues. Per germline, CDR1 MDHEN and CDR2 SYDVKM. The V gene lost 4 bases and the J gene lost 7 bases, with 14 bases spanning the gap. CDR3 protein: CASSSLDGRNSPLHF. The CDR3 bases are TGTGCCAGCAGTTCCCTCGACGGGAGGAATTCACCCCTCCACTTT.

V usage is TRBV19 and J usage is TRBJ1-2; D not resolved. CDR1 and CDR2 from the germline V gene are LNHDA and SQIVND (reference sequence). Trimming shortened V by 5 bases and J by 4 bases, and 14 bases separated the two germline ends. The CDR3 is 14 residues long. CDR3 residues: CASSSQTDVYGYTF. CDR3 nucleotide sequence: TGTGCCAGTAGTTCCCAGACTGATGTCTATGGCTACACCTTC.

The V call is TRBV11-2, the J call TRBJ2-7; D remains ambiguous. V was clipped by 3 bases and J by 0 bases, with 6 bases between them. Per germline, CDR1 SGHAT and CDR2 FQNNGV. This CDR3 comprises 13 residues. The CDR3 coding sequence is TGTGCCAGCAGCTTCGCCGGCTCCTACGAGCAGTACTTC. The encoded protein is CASSFAGSYEQYF.

The chain is built from TRBV27 and TRBJ1-2, with TRBD1 matching 7 bases. Germline trimming cut 4 bases from V and 6 bases from J; bases unmatched to any gene: 2. Looked up from germline, CDR1 is MNHEY and CDR2 is SMNVEV (reference sequence). The CDR3 length is 12 residues. The CDR3 DNA follows: TGTGCCAGCAGTTCCGGACAGGATGGCTACACCTTC. Protein product: CASSSGQDGYTF.

This chain uses TRBV18 with TRBJ2-3; TRBD1 agrees at 9 bases. The CDR3 length is 16 residues. Germline V gene sequence: CDR1 KGHSH, CDR2 LQKENI. Trimming removed 2 bases from V and 3 bases from J; junction bases left unmatched: 6. In DNA form, the CDR3 reads TGTGCCAGCTCACCAAGTCGGACAGGGGCAACAGATACGCAGTATTTT. Its translation is CASSPSRTGATDTQYF.

This chain joins TRBV2 and TRBJ2-5; D is possibly TRBD1 (5 bases). Trimming removed 4 bases from V and 2 bases from J, with 11 bases in between. This CDR3 is built from 14 residues. CDR1 SNHLY and CDR2 FYNNEI come from the germline V gene. CDR3 protein: CASSVRPGQETQYF. As DNA, the CDR3 is TGTGCCAGCAGTGTTCGGCCAGGGCAAGAGACCCAGTACTTC.

V gene TRBV9 combines with J gene TRBJ2-2, with 11 positions matching TRBD2. The CDR3 is made up of 15 amino acids. Germline CDR1 is SGDLS and CDR2 is YYNGEE. V shed 5 bases and J 6 bases; nucleotides not matched to a gene: 6. The CDR3: CASRTVAGGPGELFF. CDR3 coding DNA: TGTGCCAGCAGAACCGTAGCGGGAGGGCCCGGGGAGCTGTTTTTT. Using reference TRBV9 and TRBJ2-2 for the parts outside the CDR3, the full variable domain is DSGVTQTPKHLITATGQRVTLRCSPRSGDLSVYWYQQSLDQGLQFLIQYYNGEERAKGNILERFSAQQFPDLHSELNLSSLELGDSALYFCASRTVAGGPGELFFGEGSRLTVL.

This CDR3 reads CASSQTGNLNYGYTF. Written as DNA, the CDR3 is TGTGCCAGCTCACAGACAGGGAACCTGAACTATGGCTACACCTTC. The chain couples TRBV18 to TRBJ1-2; TRBD1 matches 7 bases. Looked up from germline, CDR1 is KGHSH and CDR2 is LQKENI. V gave up 4 bases and J gave up 2 bases; unmatched junction bases: 7. The CDR3 is 15 amino acids.

This rearrangement joins TRBV19 to TRBJ1-5; tentative D call: TRBD1 (6 bases). Per germline, CDR1 LNHDA and CDR2 SQIVND (reference sequence). Trimming left V 5 bases short and J 1 base short, with 9 bases between. The CDR3 contains 14 residues. CDR3 nucleotides: TGTGCCAGTAGTGGGGGCATCAGCAATCAGCCCCAGCATTTT. Protein sequence: CASSGGISNQPQHF.

This clone was observed a few times. This chain connects TRBV15 to TRBJ1-4; tentatively, D is TRBD1 (6 bases). V dropped 2 bases and J dropped 0 bases, with 10 bases sitting between them. Germline assignment: CDR1 LNHNV and CDR2 YYDKDF (reference sequence). The CDR3 extends over 16 amino acids. The chain's CDR3 is CATSRNRVSTNEKLFF. The CDR3 DNA sequence: TGTGCCACCAGCAGAAACAGGGTGTCAACTAATGAAAAACTGTTTTTT. Combining the CDR3 with reference TRBV15 and TRBJ1-4 gives the whole variable domain DAMVIQNPRYQVTQFGKPVTLSCSQTLNHNVMYWYQQKSSQAPKLLFHYYDKDFNNEADTPDNFQSRRPNTSFCFLDIRSPGLGDTAMYLCATSRNRVSTNEKLFFGSGTQLSVL.

The chain has TRBV7-2 and TRBJ1-1, with TRBD1 matching 8 bases. The CDR3 has 14 amino acids. The junction had 3 bases not matched to a gene; V was cut back by 3 bases and J by 3 bases. From germline, CDR1 is SGHTA and CDR2 FQGNSA. The CDR3: CASSFAGQDTEAFF. DNA of the CDR3: TGTGCCAGCAGCTTTGCGGGACAGGACACTGAAGCTTTCTTT.